The 26 T cell receptor beta chains in this list originate from one sample, sequenced in a study of CD8+CD57+ T cells in acquired aplastic anemia. TCR beta VDJ and CDR3 profiling used genomic DNA as template. Each CDR3 protein is one row after TCRdb ran MiXCR on the reads. The sample shows 150,000 to 200,000 distinct CDR3 sequences, approximately 45% of them seen only once. What was sequenced was sorted CD4+, CD8+, or CD8+CD57+ T cells (not recorded which) from PBMCs. The source is a human donor in good health.

V usage is TRBV7-3 and J usage is TRBJ2-7; TRBD1 matches 8 bases. V dropped 3 bases and J dropped 0; count of bases not matched to a gene: 1. Germline V lookup: CDR1 SGHTA, CDR2 FQGTGA. This CDR3 is 14 amino acids long. The CDR3 is CASSFGTGSYEQYF. For the CDR3, the DNA is TGTGCCAGCAGCTTCGGGACAGGCTCCTACGAGCAGTACTTC.

In this sample, this clonotype turned up many times. This rearrangement joins TRBV19 to TRBJ1-1, with 7 bases identical to TRBD1. The CDR3 contains 14 residues. Germline V lookup: CDR1 LNHDA, CDR2 SQIVND (reference sequence). Trimming removed 7 bases from V and 3 bases from J; junction bases left unmatched: 8. The CDR3: CASIHRGVDTEAFF. The CDR3 DNA sequence: TGTGCCAGTATTCACAGGGGAGTAGACACTGAAGCTTTCTTT.

The chain links TRBV19 to TRBJ1-2; no firm D call. Trimming stripped 8 bases from V and 8 bases from J, with 12 bases between. CDR1 is LNHDA and CDR2 is SQIVND in the germline V gene (reference sequence). This CDR3 is 11 amino acids long. CDR3 DNA: TGTGCCAGTGGAATTGGCGGGGGCTACACCTTC. Its translation: CASGIGGGYTF. Full variable domain (outside the CDR3, taken from reference TRBV19 and TRBJ1-2): DGGITQSPKYLFRKEGQNVTLSCEQNLNHDAMYWYRQDPGQGLRLIYYSQIVNDFQKGDIAEGYSVSREKKESFPLTVTSAQKNPTAFYLCASGIGGGYTFGSGTRLTVV.

The J gene is TRBJ2-5, the V gene TRBV7-8, with 14 bases identical to TRBD2. The CDR3 is 19 amino acids. Unmatched junction bases numbered 13, after V lost 2 bases and J lost 5 bases. CDR1 and CDR2 from the germline V gene are SGHVS and FQNEAQ. This CDR3 is CASSLRVGLAGGRGETQYF. The CDR3 DNA reads as TGTGCCAGCAGCTTACGAGTCGGACTAGCGGGAGGTCGCGGGGAGACCCAGTACTTC.

The table lists this clonotype with a few counts. A much larger clone differs from this one at a single base, so this may be a read error. Since the CDR3 does not end with the conserved phenylalanine or tryptophan, this likely comes from a read error. The J gene is TRBJ2-3, the V gene TRBV11-1, with 13 nucleotides matching TRBD2. Germline values: CDR1 SGHAT, CDR2 FQDESV (reference sequence). The junction had 5 bases not matched to a gene; V was cut back by 4 bases and J by 4 bases. The CDR3 is 16 amino acids. The CDR3 bases are TGTGCCAGCAGCTCACTAGCGGGAGGGTTGGCAGATACGCAGTATCTT. This codes for CASSSLAGGLADTQYL.

This clonotype has ten or more counts. The chain joins TRBV5-4 to TRBJ2-5; TRBD1 agrees at 7 bases. The V and J ends lost 4 bases and 4 bases, in that order; junction bases with no gene match: 7. The CDR3 is 14 residues long. Germline CDR1 and CDR2: SGHNT and YYREEE (reference sequence). CDR3 sequence (DNA): TGTGCCAGCAGCCGCGACAGGGCAGGAGAGACCCAGTACTTC. This translates into CASSRDRAGETQYF. The whole variable domain, filled in from reference TRBV5-4 and TRBJ2-5, reads ETGVTQSPTHLIKTRGQQVTLRCSSQSGHNTVSWYQQALGQGPQFIFQYYREEENGRGNFPPRFSGLQFPNYSSELNVNALELDDSALYLCASSRDRAGETQYFGPGTRLLVL.

This clonotype showed up just a few times. The chain links TRBV19 to TRBJ1-2, with a weak D call TRBD1 (6 bases). The ends were cut back, 7 bases at V and 1 base at J, with 13 bases in the middle. The CDR3 totals 14 residues. From germline, CDR1 is LNHDA and CDR2 SQIVND (reference sequence). The CDR3 bases are TGTGCCAGTACCGAACACAGGGTTAACTATGGCTACACCTTC. Encoded protein: CASTEHRVNYGYTF.

This clonotype showed up many times. This sequence joins TRBV25-1 and TRBJ2-1, with D possibly TRBD2 on 6 matching bases. The ends were cut back, 4 bases at V and 5 bases at J, with 12 bases in the middle. Per the germline V gene, CDR1 is MGHDK and CDR2 is SYGVNS. The CDR3 is made up of 14 amino acids. The CDR3 reads CASSGRTIHNEQFF. The DNA of the CDR3 is TGTGCCAGCAGTGGAAGGACTATCCACAATGAGCAGTTCTTC.

This clonotype appeared many times. CDR3 in amino acids: CASRRDNEKLFF. CDR3 DNA sequence: TGCGCCAGCAGAAGAGATAATGAAAAACTGTTTTTT. The chain carries TRBV5-1 and TRBJ1-4; D gene uncertain. The CDR3 is 12 residues long. CDR1 is SGHRS, CDR2 YFSETQ, per germline. V lost 5 bases to trimming and J lost 4 bases, with 6 bases between them.

The genes are TRBV25-1 and TRBJ2-3, with 16 bases lining up with TRBD2. From germline, CDR1 is MGHDK and CDR2 SYGVNS. This CDR3 is 19 amino acids long. Germline trimming cut 4 bases from V and 4 bases from J; bases unmatched to any gene: 11. The CDR3 loop is CASSGPGLAGGLVADTQYF. CDR3 in DNA: TGTGCCAGCAGTGGACCGGGACTAGCGGGGGGGCTTGTAGCAGATACGCAGTATTTT.

The V call is TRBV2, the J call TRBJ1-1; tentative D call: TRBD1 (6 bases). The germline V gene encodes CDR1 SNHLY and CDR2 FYNNEI. This CDR3 region has 14 residues. Trimming removed 1 base at V and 4 bases at J, with 10 bases between. DNA for the CDR3: TGTGCCAGCAGTGAAGTCGAGGGGGGCACTGAAGCTTTCTTT. It translates to CASSEVEGGTEAFF.

V is TRBV7-8 and J is TRBJ2-7; TRBD2 might be the D (6 bases). CDR3 length: 14 residues. Per the germline V gene, CDR1 is SGHVS and CDR2 is FQNEAQ. Trimming left V 0 bases short and J 10 bases short, with 16 bases between. The CDR3 region is CASSLAGGNQPQYF. CDR3 in DNA: TGTGCCAGCAGCTTAGCGGGGGGAAATCAGCCCCAGTACTTC.

This clonotype was counted between two and nine times. The chain uses TRBV19 and TRBJ2-7, with 7 bases fitting TRBD1. Germline V gene sequence: CDR1 LNHDA, CDR2 SQIVND (reference sequence). The CDR3 length is 12 residues. After removal of 7 bases from V and 2 bases from J, the junction contained 2 bases not matched to a gene. The DNA for the CDR3 is TGTGCCAGTATGGGGACAGCCTACGAGCAGTACTTC. Encoded protein: CASMGTAYEQYF.

The chain recombines TRBV12-3 or TRBV12-4 with TRBJ2-3; 12 bases are shared with TRBD2. This CDR3 has 17 residues. Trimming cost V 3 bases and J 4 bases; bases outside gene matches: 8. The CDR3 reads CASSFSRTSGAPDTQYF. The CDR3 nucleotides read TGTGCCAGCAGTTTTTCCCGGACTAGCGGGGCGCCAGATACGCAGTATTTT.

This CDR3 reads CASLPDRPYGYTF. DNA for the CDR3: TGTGCCAGCCTCCCCGACAGGCCCTATGGCTACACCTTC. V and J are TRBV2 and TRBJ1-2, with TRBD1 as a possible D gene (6 bases). The germline V gene encodes CDR1 SNHLY and CDR2 FYNNEI. Trimming took off 8 bases at V and 4 bases at J, with 14 bases between the two ends. The CDR3 runs to 13 residues.

Of note for this clonotype: This sequence may be a read error, since a much larger clone differs from it by one base. CDR3 DNA: TGTGCCAACCTAACATTCCGGGACGGCAAGCAGTACTTC. Translating it yields CANLTFRDGKQYF. The V call is TRBV6-1, the J call TRBJ2-7, with D perhaps matching TRBD1 or TRBD2 (5 bases each). The CDR3 sequence is 13 residues long. The V end was cut by 10 bases, the J end by 8 bases, with 21 bases between. Germline values: CDR1 MNHNS, CDR2 SASEGT.

This rearrangement joins TRBV7-8 to TRBJ2-7; 9 positions agree with TRBD1. J was trimmed by 6 bases and V by 4 bases; bases with no gene match: 7. The CDR3 totals 14 residues. Germline lookup yields CDR1 SGHVS and CDR2 FQNEAQ. CDR3 sequence reads: CASSSDRGFSEQYF. CDR3 sequence (DNA): TGTGCCAGCAGCTCTGACAGGGGGTTTAGCGAGCAGTACTTC.

This clonotype has just one count. With a much larger clone just one base away, this may be a read error. In DNA, the CDR3 is TGCGCCAGCAGCTTGGGCAGGACACTAGCGGGAGGTATAGATACGCAGGATTTT. It is translated as CASSLGRTLAGGIDTQDF. V gene TRBV5-1 combines with J gene TRBJ2-3, with TRBD2 matching 12 bases. Germline CDR1 is SGHRS and CDR2 is YFSETQ. The CDR3 extends over 18 amino acids.

This clonotype was found many times. The chain employs TRBV4-2 and TRBJ2-2, with D unresolved. The CDR3 extends over 15 amino acids. Germline values: CDR1 LGHNA, CDR2 YNFKEQ. With 0 bases removed from V and 1 base from J, the gap between germline ends came to 6 bases. The CDR3 nucleotides read TGTGCCAGCAGCCAAGATCAGATGAACACCGGGGAGCTGTTTTTT. Amino acid sequence: CASSQDQMNTGELFF.

The V call is TRBV7-9, the J call TRBJ1-2; possibly TRBD1 for D (5 bases). The V gene's germline CDR1 is SEHNR and CDR2 FQNEAQ (reference sequence). This CDR3 region has 10 residues. Trimming removed 10 bases at V and 6 bases at J, with 9 bases between. CDR3 loop: CATDSDGYTF. For the CDR3, the DNA is TGTGCCACCGACAGTGATGGCTACACCTTC.

This clonotype was seen more than once but under ten times. The rearrangement uses TRBV30 and TRBJ1-5; maybe TRBD1 (5 bases). Germline V gene data show CDR1 as GTSNPN and CDR2 as SVGIG (reference sequence). The CDR3 spans 14 residues. In DNA form, the CDR3 reads TGTGCACTGACAGAGACGAATAGCAATCAGCCCCAGCATTTT. The encoded protein is CALTETNSNQPQHF. Complete variable domain (other parts from reference TRBV30 and TRBJ1-5): SQTIHQWPATLVQPVGSPLSLECTVEGTSNPNLYWYRQAAGRGLQLLFYSVGIGQISSEVPQNLSASRPQDRQFILSSKKLLLSDSGFYLCALTETNSNQPQHFGDGTRLSIL.

A remark on this clonotype: This may stem from a read error, because a much larger clone lies one nucleotide away. The genes are TRBV5-4 and TRBJ2-2; maybe TRBD2 (5 bases). This CDR3 spans 15 amino acids. Germline CDR1 and CDR2: SGHNT and YYREEE (reference sequence). DNA of the CDR3: TGTGCCAGCAGCGATAGTAGCGCGCCCACCGGGGAGCTGCTTTTT. Amino acid sequence: CASSDSSAPTGELLF.

Details on this clonotype: A much bigger clone sits one base away, suggesting this may be a read error. V usage is TRBV11-2 and J usage is TRBJ2-1; 7 positions match TRBD2. Germline V CDR1 and CDR2: SGHAT, FQNNGV. The CDR3 is 15 residues long. The CDR3 is CASSPKRGGANGQFF. CDR3 in DNA: TGTGCCAGCAGCCCAAAGCGGGGCGGAGCAAATGGGCAGTTCTTC.

This clonotype was detected ten times or more. The chain joins TRBV20-1 to TRBJ2-5; 14 positions agree with TRBD2. The CDR3 covers 14 residues. V was pared by 5 bases and J by 7 bases, with 6 bases of the junction left unmatched. Germline V gives CDR1 DFQATT, CDR2 SNEGSKA (reference sequence). The CDR3 nucleotides read TGCAGTGCTGGAAGACTAGCGGGAGGGGGGACCCAGTACTTC. Its protein product is CSAGRLAGGGTQYF.

This clonotype has more than one count but fewer than ten. The V call is TRBV9, the J call TRBJ1-4, with a possible D match to TRBD1 (5 bases). Trimming removed 4 bases from V and 8 bases from J, with 15 bases in between. The CDR3 contains 14 residues. CDR1 and CDR2 from the germline V gene are SGDLS and YYNGEE. In nucleotides, the CDR3 is TGTGCCAGCAGCCCCGACAGTGAGAGGGAAAAACTGTTTTTT. Translation: CASSPDSEREKLFF. Based on the CDR3 plus reference TRBV9 and TRBJ1-4, the full variable domain is DSGVTQTPKHLITATGQRVTLRCSPRSGDLSVYWYQQSLDQGLQFLIQYYNGEERAKGNILERFSAQQFPDLHSELNLSSLELGDSALYFCASSPDSEREKLFFGSGTQLSVL.

This sequence joins TRBV5-4 and TRBJ1-2, with D unclear. The CDR3 covers 14 residues. V gave up 4 bases and J gave up 4 bases, with 14 bases separating them. CDR1 and CDR2 from the germline V gene are SGHNT and YYREEE (reference sequence). In nucleotides, the CDR3 is TGTGCCAGCAGCCGTACGGGGAGGGCCTATGGCTACACCTTC. This sequence encodes CASSRTGRAYGYTF.